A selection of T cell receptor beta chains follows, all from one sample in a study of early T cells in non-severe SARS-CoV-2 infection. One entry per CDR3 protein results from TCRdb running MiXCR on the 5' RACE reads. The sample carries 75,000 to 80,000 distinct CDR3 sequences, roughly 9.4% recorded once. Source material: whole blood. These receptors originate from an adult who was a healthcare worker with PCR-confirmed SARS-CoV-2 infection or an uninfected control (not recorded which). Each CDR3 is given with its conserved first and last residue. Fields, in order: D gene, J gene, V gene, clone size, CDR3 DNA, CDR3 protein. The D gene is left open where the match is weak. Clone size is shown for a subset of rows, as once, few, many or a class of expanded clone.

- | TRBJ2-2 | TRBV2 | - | TGTGCCTCCCAGGGGAACACCGGGGAGCTGTTTTTT | CASQGNTGELFF
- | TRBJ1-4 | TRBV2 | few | TGTGCCAGCAGTGGCGACAAGGGAGAAAAACTGTTTTTT | CASSGDKGEKLFF
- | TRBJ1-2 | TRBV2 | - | TGTGCCAGCAGTGGGCAGATATTGTCGAGCGGCTACACCTTC | CASSGQILSSGYTF
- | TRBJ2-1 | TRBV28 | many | TGTGCCAGCAGTTACCCGTTGGGCAGGCTATCTATCAATGAGCAGTTCTTC | CASSYPLGRLSINEQFF
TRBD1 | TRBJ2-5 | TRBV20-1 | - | TGCAGTGCGAACCGGGACAGGGGTGAGACCCAGTACTTC | CSANRDRGETQYF
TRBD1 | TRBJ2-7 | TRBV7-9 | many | TGTGCCAGCAGCTTAGTGGGACAGGGCTCAGCGTGGCAGTACTTC | CASSLVGQGSAWQYF
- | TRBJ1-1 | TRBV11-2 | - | TGTGCCAGCAGCTTGTATGAGGGTGAAGCTTTCTTT | CASSLYEGEAFF
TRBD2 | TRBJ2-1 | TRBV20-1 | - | TGCAGTGCCTCGTCCGGGACTAGCGGGATCTATGAGCAGTTCTTC | CSASSGTSGIYEQFF
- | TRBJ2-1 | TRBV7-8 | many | TGTGCCAGCAGCATTAGCGGCTCCTACAATGAGCAGTTCTTC | CASSISGSYNEQFF
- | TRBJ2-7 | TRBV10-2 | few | TGCGCCAGCAGCAGCCACCAGGGACAAAGGGGGTCGTACGAGCAGTACTTC | CASSSHQGQRGSYEQYF
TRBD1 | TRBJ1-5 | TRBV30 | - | TGTGCCTGGAGAGGGACAGCTAGCAATCAGCCCCAGCATTTT | CAWRGTASNQPQHF
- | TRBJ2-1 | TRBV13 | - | TGTGCCAGCAGCCCTAGAGCGAGCGGTGAGCAGTTCTTC | CASSPRASGEQFF
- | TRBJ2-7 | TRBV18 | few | TGTGCCAGCTCACCCTCTTCAGTCGAGCAGTACTTC | CASSPSSVEQYF
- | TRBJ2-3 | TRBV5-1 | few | TGCGCCAGCATGGGGCTTGGCACAGATACGCAGTATTTT | CASMGLGTDTQYF
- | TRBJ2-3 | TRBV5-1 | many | TGCGCCAGCAGCATGGTGCGCGGCTTAAGCACAGATACGCAGTATTTT | CASSMVRGLSTDTQYF
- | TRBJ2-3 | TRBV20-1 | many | TGCAGTGCTAGAGACAGGGCCCGCACAGATACGCAGTATTTT | CSARDRARTDTQYF
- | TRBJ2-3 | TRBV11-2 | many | TGTGCCAGCAGCTTAGACGGCAGCACAGATACGCAGTATTTT | CASSLDGSTDTQYF
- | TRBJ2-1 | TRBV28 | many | TGTGCCAGCAGTTTTGTAGCCACGGCCAATGAGCAGTTCTTC | CASSFVATANEQFF
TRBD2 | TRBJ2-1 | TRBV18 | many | TGTGCCAGCTCACTAACCCCCGGGAGGAATTACAATGAGCAGTTCTTC | CASSLTPGRNYNEQFF
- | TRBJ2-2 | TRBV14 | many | TGTGCCAGCAGCCTGCTAGGAGGGGACACCGGGGAGCTGTTTTTT | CASSLLGGDTGELFF
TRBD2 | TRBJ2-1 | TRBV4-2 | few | TGTGCCAGCGGGCTAGCGGGAGTGACTGAGCAGTTCTTC | CASGLAGVTEQFF
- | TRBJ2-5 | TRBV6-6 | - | TGTGCCAGCAAGCCAGCTCTCCAAGAGACCCAGTACTTC | CASKPALQETQYF
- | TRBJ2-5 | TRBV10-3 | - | TGTGCCATCAGGGCCCAGGAGGGAATCCAAGAGACCCAGTACTTC | CAIRAQEGIQETQYF
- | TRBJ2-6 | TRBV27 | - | TGTGCCAGCAAATACTCTGGGGCCAACGTCCTGACTTTC | CASKYSGANVLTF
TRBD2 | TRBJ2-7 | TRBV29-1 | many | TGCAGCGTTGAGAGCGGGAGGACTCCCTACGAGCAGTACTTC | CSVESGRTPYEQYF
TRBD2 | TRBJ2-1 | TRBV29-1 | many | TGCAGCGTTAAAGCGGGAGTCTCCTACAATGAGCAGTTCTTC | CSVKAGVSYNEQFF
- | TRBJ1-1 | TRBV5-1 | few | TGCGCCAGCAGCTTCGAGGGATGGAACACTGAAGCTTTCTTT | CASSFEGWNTEAFF
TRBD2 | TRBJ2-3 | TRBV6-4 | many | TGTGCCAGCAGTGAGGGTAGCGGGACAGATACGCAGTATTTT | CASSEGSGTDTQYF
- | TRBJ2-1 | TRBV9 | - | TGTGCCAGCAGCGTAGGTCGACGGGAATACAATGAGCAGTTCTTC | CASSVGRREYNEQFF
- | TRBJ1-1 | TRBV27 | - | TGTGCCAGCACCGTATCCCGAAAAGCTTTCTTT | CASTVSRKAFF
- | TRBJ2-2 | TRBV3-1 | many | TGTGCCAGCAGCCAAGATGGGAGCACCGGGGAGCTGTTTTTT | CASSQDGSTGELFF
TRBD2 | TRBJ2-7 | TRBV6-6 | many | TGTGCCAGCAGTTACTCAGCGGGGCCTTCCTACGAGCAGTACTTC | CASSYSAGPSYEQYF
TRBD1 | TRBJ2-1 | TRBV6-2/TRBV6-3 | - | TGTGCCAGCGCCAAGACAGGGAATGAGCAGTTCTTC | CASAKTGNEQFF
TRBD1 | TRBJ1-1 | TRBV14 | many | TGTGCCAGCAGCCGTGGACAGGGAACTGAAGCTTTCTTT | CASSRGQGTEAFF
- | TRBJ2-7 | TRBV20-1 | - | TGCAGTGCTAGAGATCTCAGCAGGCGGACCTACGAGCAGTACTTC | CSARDLSRRTYEQYF
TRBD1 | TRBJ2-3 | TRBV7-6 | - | TGTGCCAGCAGCTTAGGGGGACAGGGGATTAAGGATACGCAGTATTTT | CASSLGGQGIKDTQYF
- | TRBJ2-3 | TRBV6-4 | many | TGTGCCAGCCCCCGAGCCGGACGAATACCCACAGATACGCAGTATTTT | CASPRAGRIPTDTQYF
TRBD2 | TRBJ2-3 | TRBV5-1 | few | TGCGCCAGCAGCTTGTCCTCCAGCGGGAGTCCAGATACGCAGTATTTT | CASSLSSSGSPDTQYF
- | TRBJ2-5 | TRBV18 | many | TGTGCCAGCTCACCCCAGATAACGTTACTACAAGAGACCCAGTACTTC | CASSPQITLLQETQYF
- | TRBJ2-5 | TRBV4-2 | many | TGTGCCAGCAGCCAAGATCCCAGGGCCCAAGAGACCCAGTACTTC | CASSQDPRAQETQYF
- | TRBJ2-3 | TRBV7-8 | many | TGTGCCAGCAGCTTAGCCGGAAGCACAGATACGCAGTATTTT | CASSLAGSTDTQYF
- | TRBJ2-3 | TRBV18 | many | TGTGCCAGCTCACCGGTGAAAACGGGACTCGGGGCAGATACGCAGTATTTT | CASSPVKTGLGADTQYF
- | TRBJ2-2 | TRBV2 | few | TGTGCCAGCAGTGAACGGAGGGACACCGGGGAGCTGTTTTTT | CASSERRDTGELFF
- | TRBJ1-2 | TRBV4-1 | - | TGCGCCAGCAGCCTGGGAGTTCTCTATGGCTACACCTTC | CASSLGVLYGYTF
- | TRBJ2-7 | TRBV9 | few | TGTGCCAGCAGCGTAGCCCCGCTCAGAGAGCAGTACTTC | CASSVAPLREQYF
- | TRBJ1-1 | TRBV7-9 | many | TGTGCCAGCAGTAACAGTTGGGGTTCGAACACTGAAGCTTTCTTT | CASSNSWGSNTEAFF